This T cell receptor (beta chain) was documented in a study of T cell repertoires in cytomegalovirus infection. Whole-study context: It was the public TCR beta signatures that indicated both CMV infection and matching HLA type.

Germline values: CDR1 DFQATT, CDR2 SNEGSKA (reference sequence). J gave up 5 bases and V 7 bases, and 8 bases lay outside the gene matches. CDR3 length: 15 amino acids. TCRdb used MiXCR to reprocess the reads, holding one entry per CDR3 protein. The data contain 400,000 or so distinct CDR3 sequences, less than 20% of them singletons. The chain employs TRBV20-1 and TRBJ2-1; 13 bases align to TRBD2. The source material was PBMCs. This clonotype originated in a human donor in good health (CMV status not recorded). Some clones in this sample may be carry-over from other donors' samples. The chain's CDR3 is CSVFATSGGDNEQFF. CDR3 DNA sequence: TGCAGTGTTTTTGCTACTAGCGGGGGGGACAATGAGCAGTTCTTC.